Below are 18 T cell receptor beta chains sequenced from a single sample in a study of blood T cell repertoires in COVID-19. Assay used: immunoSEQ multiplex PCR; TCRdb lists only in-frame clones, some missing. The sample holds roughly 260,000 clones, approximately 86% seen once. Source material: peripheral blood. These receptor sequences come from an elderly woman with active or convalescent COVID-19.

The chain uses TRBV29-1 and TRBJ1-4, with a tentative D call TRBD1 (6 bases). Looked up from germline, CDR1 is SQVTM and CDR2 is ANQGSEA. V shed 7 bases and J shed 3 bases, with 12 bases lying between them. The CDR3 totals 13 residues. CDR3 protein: CSGKGGANEKLFF. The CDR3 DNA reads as TGCAGCGGAAAAGGGGGAGCTAATGAAAAACTGTTTTTT. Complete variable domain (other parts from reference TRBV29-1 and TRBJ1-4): SAVISQKPSRDICQRGTSLTIQCQVDSQVTMMFWYRQQPGQSLTLIATANQGSEATYESGFVIDKFPISRPNLTFSTLTVSNMSPEDSSIYLCSGKGGANEKLFFGSGTQLSVL.

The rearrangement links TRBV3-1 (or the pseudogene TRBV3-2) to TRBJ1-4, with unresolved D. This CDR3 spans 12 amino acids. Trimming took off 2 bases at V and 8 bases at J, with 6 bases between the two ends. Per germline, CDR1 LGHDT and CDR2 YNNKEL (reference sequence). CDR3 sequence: CASSQSGEKLFF. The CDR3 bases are TGTGCCAGCAGCCAATCGGGGGAAAAACTGTTTTTT.

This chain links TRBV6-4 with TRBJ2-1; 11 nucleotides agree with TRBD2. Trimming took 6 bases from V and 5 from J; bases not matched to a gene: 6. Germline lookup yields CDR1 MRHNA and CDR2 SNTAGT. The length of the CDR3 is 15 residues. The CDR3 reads CASSVSGRVNNEQFF. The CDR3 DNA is TGTGCCAGCAGCGTTAGCGGGAGGGTCAACAATGAGCAGTTCTTC.

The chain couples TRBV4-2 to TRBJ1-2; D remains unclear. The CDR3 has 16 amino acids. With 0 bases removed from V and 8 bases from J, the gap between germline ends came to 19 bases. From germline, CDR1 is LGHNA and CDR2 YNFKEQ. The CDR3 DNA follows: TGTGCCAGCAGCCAAGATTTGGGTTGGGCTATGGGCGGCTACACCTTC. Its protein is CASSQDLGWAMGGYTF.

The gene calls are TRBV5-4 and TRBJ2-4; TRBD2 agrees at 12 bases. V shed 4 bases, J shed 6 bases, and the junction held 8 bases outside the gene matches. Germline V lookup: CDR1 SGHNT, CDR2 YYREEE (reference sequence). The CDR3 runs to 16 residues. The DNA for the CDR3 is TGTGCCAGCAGCCAACGGACTAGCGGGAATAGAAACATTCAGTACTTC. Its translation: CASSQRTSGNRNIQYF.

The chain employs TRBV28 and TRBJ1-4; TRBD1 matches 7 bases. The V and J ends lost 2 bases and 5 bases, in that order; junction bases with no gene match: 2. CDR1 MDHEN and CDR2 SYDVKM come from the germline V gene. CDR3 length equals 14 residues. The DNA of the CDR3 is TGTGCCAGCAGTTTAGAACAGGGGAATGAAAAACTGTTTTTT. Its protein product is CASSLEQGNEKLFF. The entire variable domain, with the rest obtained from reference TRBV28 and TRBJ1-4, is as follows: DVKVTQSSRYLVKRTGEKVFLECVQDMDHENMFWYRQDPGLGLRLIYFSYDVKMKEKGDIPEGYSVSREKKERFSLILESASTNQTSMYLCASSLEQGNEKLFFGSGTQLSVL.

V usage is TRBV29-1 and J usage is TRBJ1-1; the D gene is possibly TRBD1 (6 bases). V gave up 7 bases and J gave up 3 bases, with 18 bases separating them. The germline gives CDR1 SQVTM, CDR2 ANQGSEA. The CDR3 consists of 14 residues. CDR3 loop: CSAGAGAPDTEAFF. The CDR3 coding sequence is TGCAGCGCGGGGGCGGGGGCGCCGGACACTGAAGCTTTCTTT.

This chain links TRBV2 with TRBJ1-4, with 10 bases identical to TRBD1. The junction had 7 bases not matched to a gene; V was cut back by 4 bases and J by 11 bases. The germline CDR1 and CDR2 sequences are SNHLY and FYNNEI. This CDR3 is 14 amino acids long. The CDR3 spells CASSGVDRGGKLFF. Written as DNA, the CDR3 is TGTGCCAGCAGTGGGGTGGACAGGGGGGGGAAACTGTTTTTT.

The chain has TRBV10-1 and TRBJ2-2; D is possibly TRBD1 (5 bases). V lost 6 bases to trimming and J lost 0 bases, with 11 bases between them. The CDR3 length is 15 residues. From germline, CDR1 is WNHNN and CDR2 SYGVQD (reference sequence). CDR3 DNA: TGCGCCAGCAGGTCTTGGACAACGAACACCGGGGAGCTGTTTTTT. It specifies CASRSWTTNTGELFF.

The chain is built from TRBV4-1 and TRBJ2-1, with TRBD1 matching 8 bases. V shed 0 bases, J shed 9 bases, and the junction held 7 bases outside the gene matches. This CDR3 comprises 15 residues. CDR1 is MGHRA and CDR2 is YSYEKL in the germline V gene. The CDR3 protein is CASSQEGQGRGEQFF. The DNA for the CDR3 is TGCGCCAGCAGCCAAGAAGGACAGGGTCGCGGTGAGCAGTTCTTC.

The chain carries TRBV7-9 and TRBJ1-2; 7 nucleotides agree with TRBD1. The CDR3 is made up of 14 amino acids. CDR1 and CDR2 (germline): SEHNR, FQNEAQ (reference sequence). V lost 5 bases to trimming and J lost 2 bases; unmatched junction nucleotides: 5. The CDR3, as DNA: TGTGCCAGCAGCCCCCGAGGGGGCAACTATGGCTACACCTTC. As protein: CASSPRGGNYGYTF.

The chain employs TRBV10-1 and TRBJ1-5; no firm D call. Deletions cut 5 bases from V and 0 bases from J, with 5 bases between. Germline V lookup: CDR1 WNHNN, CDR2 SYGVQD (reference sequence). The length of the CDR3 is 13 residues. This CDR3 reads CASSRDSNQPQHF. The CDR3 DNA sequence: TGCGCCAGCAGTCGCGATAGCAATCAGCCCCAGCATTTT.

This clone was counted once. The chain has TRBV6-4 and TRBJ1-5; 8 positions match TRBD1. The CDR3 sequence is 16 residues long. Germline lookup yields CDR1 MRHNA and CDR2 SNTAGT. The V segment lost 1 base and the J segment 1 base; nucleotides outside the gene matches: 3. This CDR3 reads CASSDWTGISNQPQHF. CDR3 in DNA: TGTGCCAGCAGTGACTGGACAGGGATCAGCAATCAGCCCCAGCATTTT.

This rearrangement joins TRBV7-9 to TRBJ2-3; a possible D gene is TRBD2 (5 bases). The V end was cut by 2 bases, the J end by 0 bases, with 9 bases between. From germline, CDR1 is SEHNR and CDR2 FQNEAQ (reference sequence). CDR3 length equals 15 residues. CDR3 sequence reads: CASSLRGQSTDTQYF. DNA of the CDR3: TGTGCCAGCAGCTTACGAGGGCAGAGCACAGATACGCAGTATTTT.

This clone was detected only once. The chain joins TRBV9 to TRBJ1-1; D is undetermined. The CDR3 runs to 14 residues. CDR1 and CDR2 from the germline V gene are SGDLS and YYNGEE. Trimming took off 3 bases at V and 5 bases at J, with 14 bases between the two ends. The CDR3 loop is CASSALVGRTEAFF. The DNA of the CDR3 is TGTGCCAGCAGCGCCCTGGTTGGGAGAACTGAAGCTTTCTTT.

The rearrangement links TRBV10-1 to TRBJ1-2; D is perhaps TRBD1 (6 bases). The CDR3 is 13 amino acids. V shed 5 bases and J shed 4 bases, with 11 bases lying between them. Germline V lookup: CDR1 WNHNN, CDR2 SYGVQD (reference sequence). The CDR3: CASSSDRFYGYTF. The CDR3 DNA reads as TGCGCCAGCAGTTCAGACAGGTTCTATGGCTACACCTTC.

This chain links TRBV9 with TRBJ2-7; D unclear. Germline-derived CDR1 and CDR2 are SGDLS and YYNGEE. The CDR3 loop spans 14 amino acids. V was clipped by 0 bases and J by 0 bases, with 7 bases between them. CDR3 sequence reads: CASSVGWSSYEQYF. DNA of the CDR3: TGTGCCAGCAGCGTAGGTTGGAGCTCCTACGAGCAGTACTTC.

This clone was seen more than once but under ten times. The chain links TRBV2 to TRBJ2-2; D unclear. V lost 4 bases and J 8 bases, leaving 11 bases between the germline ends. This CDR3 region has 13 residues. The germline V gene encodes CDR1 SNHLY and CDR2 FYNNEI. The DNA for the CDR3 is TGTGCCAGCAGTGCAAGACAACAAGGGGAGCTGTTTTTT. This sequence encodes CASSARQQGELFF.